The text below deals with one TCR beta chain. The data are from a study of shared clonotypes between healthy human individuals. The CDR3 extends over 14 amino acids. The V gene end was trimmed by 4 bases and the J gene end by 8 bases; junction bases not matched to a gene: 10. The V gene's germline CDR1 is SGHRS and CDR2 YFSETQ. Clones were sequenced by immunoSEQ multiplex PCR, and TCRdb holds only the in-frame ones, with some missing. This sample has some 1.4 million clones, with roughly 97% found just once. This sequence joins TRBV5-1 and TRBJ1-2, with 8 bases matching TRBD1. The source of this sequence is a man aged 25-45 years in good health. Sequencing was done on a sample of naive CD4+ T cells sorted from blood. As to subset: CD45RA+ positively selected. The CDR3 is CASSPTTGDRGYTF. The CDR3 nucleotides read TGCGCCAGCAGCCCCACGACAGGGGACAGAGGCTACACCTTC.